Below, one TCR beta chain is given with its context. Antigen unknown. The sample originates from a study of cytomegalovirus exposure and HLA in healthy donors. PCR was performed using 60 Vbeta and 13 Jbeta primers. Using immunoSEQ multiplex PCR, the repertoire was profiled, and TCRdb retains in-frame clones only, with some absent. The sample lists some 110,000 clones; 70% to 85% were seen once. The study, taken as a whole, reports: What was likely a sequencing artifact was a cluster of highly shared sequence variants. Some segments of the V type, notably TRBV6-2 and TRBV6-3, were excluded as indistinguishable.

This CDR3 has 16 amino acids. Germline V lookup: CDR1 MDHEN, CDR2 SYDVKM. V was pared by 1 base and J by 2 bases, with 7 bases of the junction left unmatched. Healthy bone marrow donors formed the donor group. Material: PBMCs. The TCR originated in a man aged 50 to 59 in good health and CMV-seropositive. The J gene is TRBJ2-7, the V gene TRBV28, with 8 nucleotides matching TRBD2. The CDR3, as DNA: TGTGCCAGCAGTTTATCAGGACTAGCATCCACCTACGAGCAGTACTTC. It specifies CASSLSGLASTYEQYF.